A single count supports the clone carrying this T cell receptor (beta chain). Each PCR replicate from the sorted subsets contained roughly 210 ng DNA, which is about 31,000 T cell genomes. Some clones are missing from TCRdb's copy, which holds only in-frame ones; the method was immunoSEQ multiplex PCR. The repertoire holds about 600,000 clones, with 95% to 98% as singletons. Selected positively for CCR7 and CD45RO-negative, naive CD8 cells excluded terminally differentiated effector memory CD45RA+ cells. V dropped 6 bases and J dropped 0 bases, with 8 bases sitting between them. The germline V gene has CDR1 MNHEY and CDR2 SMNVEV (reference sequence). The CDR3 sequence is 13 residues long. The record originates from a study of shared clonotypes between healthy human individuals. Across the study: Aged 18 to 49, the donors were two women and a few men.

Specimen: naive CD8+ T cells sorted from blood. The V and J genes are TRBV27 and TRBJ1-1; D remains ambiguous. This TCR was sampled from a man aged 25 to 40 in good health. CDR3 residues: CASSLQMNTEAFF. The CDR3 DNA is TGTGCCAGCAGCCTTCAGATGAACACTGAAGCTTTCTTT.